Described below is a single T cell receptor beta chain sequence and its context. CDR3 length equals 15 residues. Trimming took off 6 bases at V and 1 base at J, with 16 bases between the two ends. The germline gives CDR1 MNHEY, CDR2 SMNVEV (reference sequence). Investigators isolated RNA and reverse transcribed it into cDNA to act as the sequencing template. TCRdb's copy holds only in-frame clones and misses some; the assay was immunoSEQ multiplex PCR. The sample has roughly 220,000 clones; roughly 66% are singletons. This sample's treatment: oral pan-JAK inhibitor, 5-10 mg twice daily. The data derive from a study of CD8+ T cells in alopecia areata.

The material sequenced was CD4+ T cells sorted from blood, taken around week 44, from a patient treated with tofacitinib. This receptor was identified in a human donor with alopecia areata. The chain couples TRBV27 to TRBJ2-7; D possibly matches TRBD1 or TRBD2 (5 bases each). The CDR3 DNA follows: TGTGCCAGCAGGTTAGGGACCAGGCCTTCCTACGAGCAGTACTTC. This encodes CASRLGTRPSYEQYF.